Described below is a single TCR beta chain sequence and its context. The CDR3 has 15 amino acids. Germline CDR1 and CDR2: LNHNV and YYDKDF (reference sequence). Deletions cut 1 base from V and 1 base from J, with 10 bases between. The data belong to a study of blood T cell repertoires in COVID-19. Using immunoSEQ multiplex PCR, the repertoire was profiled, and TCRdb retains in-frame clones only, with some absent. The sample includes approximately 260,000 clones, around 83% seen only once; the top ten take around 12%. The specimen sequenced was peripheral blood. This chain links TRBV15 with TRBJ1-1; D gene uncertain. This TCR came from a woman aged 55-69 years with active or convalescent COVID-19. CDR3 protein: CATSRAVGGNTEAFF. CDR3 DNA: TGTGCCACCAGCAGAGCGGTAGGAGGGAACACTGAAGCTTTCTTT.